The 5 T cell receptor beta chains in this list originate from one sample, sequenced in a study of T cell changes during pregnancy in multiple sclerosis. Here immunoSEQ multiplex PCR was the method, and the copy in TCRdb shows in-frame clones only, minus some. The table lists 56,000 or so clones, around 85% of them singletons, with 0.38% in the top ten. Sequencing used CD4+ T cells from peripheral blood mononuclear cells, obtained in the third trimester of pregnancy. These TCRs come from a female donor with multiple sclerosis, enrolled in a pregnancy study.

The chain joins TRBV6-5 to TRBJ2-2; a possible D gene is TRBD1 (6 bases). From germline, CDR1 is MNHEY and CDR2 SVGAGI. This CDR3 is built from 15 residues. V lost 2 bases and J lost 6, with 13 bases in between. This CDR3 is CASSYTQGYPGELFF. In nucleotides, the CDR3 is TGTGCCAGCAGTTACACTCAGGGGTACCCCGGGGAGCTGTTTTTT.

The V and J genes are TRBV19 and TRBJ1-2; 7 positions agree with TRBD1. There are 12 residues in the CDR3. The germline CDR1 and CDR2 sequences are LNHDA and SQIVND (reference sequence). V lost 5 bases and J lost 8; bases outside the gene matches: 5. In DNA, the CDR3 is TGTGCCAGTAGTGACAGGGTTAAAGGCTACACCTTC. It specifies CASSDRVKGYTF. Based on the CDR3 plus reference TRBV19 and TRBJ1-2, the full variable domain is DGGITQSPKYLFRKEGQNVTLSCEQNLNHDAMYWYRQDPGQGLRLIYYSQIVNDFQKGDIAEGYSVSREKKESFPLTVTSAQKNPTAFYLCASSDRVKGYTFGSGTRLTVV.

The chain recombines TRBV5-6 with TRBJ1-6; 7 bases line up with TRBD1. The CDR3 is 17 amino acids. CDR1 is SGHDT, CDR2 YYEEEE, per germline. V dropped 2 bases and J dropped 0; count of bases not matched to a gene: 5. The CDR3 sequence: CASSFGQAGSYNSPLHF. The CDR3 bases are TGTGCCAGCAGCTTCGGACAGGCCGGCTCCTATAATTCACCCCTCCACTTT.

The CDR3 loop reads CASRDGTGVNYGYTF. DNA for the CDR3: TGTGCCAGCAGAGACGGGACAGGGGTTAACTATGGCTACACCTTC. V gene TRBV2 combines with J gene TRBJ1-2, with 10 bases matching TRBD1. Germline values: CDR1 SNHLY, CDR2 FYNNEI. J gave up 1 base and V 6 bases, and 5 bases lay outside the gene matches. This CDR3 is built from 15 residues.

This clone appeared once. The chain joins TRBV13 to TRBJ1-2; possible D gene TRBD1, 6 bases. Per germline, CDR1 PRHDT and CDR2 FYEKMQ (reference sequence). CDR3 length: 16 residues. Trimming took off 5 bases at V and 7 bases at J, with 23 bases between the two ends. CDR3: CASSTGGRGQGGGYTF. The CDR3 DNA sequence: TGTGCCAGCAGCACTGGGGGCAGGGGCCAAGGAGGTGGCTACACCTTC.